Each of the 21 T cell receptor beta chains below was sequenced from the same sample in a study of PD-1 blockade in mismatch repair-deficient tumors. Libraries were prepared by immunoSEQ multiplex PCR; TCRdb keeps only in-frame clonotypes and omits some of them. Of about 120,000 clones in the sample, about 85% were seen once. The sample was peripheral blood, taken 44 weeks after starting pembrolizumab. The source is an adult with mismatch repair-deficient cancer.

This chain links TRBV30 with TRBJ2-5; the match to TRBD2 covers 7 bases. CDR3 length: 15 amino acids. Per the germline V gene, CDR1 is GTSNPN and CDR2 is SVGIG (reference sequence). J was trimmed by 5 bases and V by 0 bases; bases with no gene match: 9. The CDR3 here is CAWSVPLREWETQYF. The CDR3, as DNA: TGTGCCTGGAGTGTACCGTTGCGGGAGTGGGAGACCCAGTACTTC.

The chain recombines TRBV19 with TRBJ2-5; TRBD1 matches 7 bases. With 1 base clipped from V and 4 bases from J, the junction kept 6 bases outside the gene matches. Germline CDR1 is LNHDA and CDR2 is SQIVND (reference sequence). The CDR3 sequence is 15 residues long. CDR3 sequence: CASSIGEGGVETQYF. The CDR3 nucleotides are TGTGCCAGTAGTATAGGAGAAGGGGGCGTAGAGACCCAGTACTTC.

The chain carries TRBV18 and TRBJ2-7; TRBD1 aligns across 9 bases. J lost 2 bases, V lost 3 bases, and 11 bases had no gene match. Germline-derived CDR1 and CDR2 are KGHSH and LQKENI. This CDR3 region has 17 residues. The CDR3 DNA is TGTGCCAGCTCACCCGAGGGCCCGGGACAGGGAGCCTACGAGCAGTACTTC. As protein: CASSPEGPGQGAYEQYF.

In nucleotides, the CDR3 is TGTGCCTGGAGTGTATCGATTGTCTACGAGCAGTACTTC. Translated: CAWSVSIVYEQYF. V usage is TRBV30 and J usage is TRBJ2-7; D is uncertain. The CDR3 contains 13 residues. Germline-derived CDR1 and CDR2 are GTSNPN and SVGIG (reference sequence). The ends were cut back, 0 bases at V and 3 bases at J, with 9 bases in the middle. The full variable domain, with the rest looked up from reference TRBV30 and TRBJ2-7, is SQTIHQWPATLVQPVGSPLSLECTVEGTSNPNLYWYRQAAGRGLQLLFYSVGIGQISSEVPQNLSASRPQDRQFILSSKKLLLSDSGFYLCAWSVSIVYEQYFGPGTRLTVT.

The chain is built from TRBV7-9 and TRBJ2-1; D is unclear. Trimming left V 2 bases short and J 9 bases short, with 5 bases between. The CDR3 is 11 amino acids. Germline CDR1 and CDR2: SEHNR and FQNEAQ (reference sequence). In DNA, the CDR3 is TGTGCCAGCAGCTTAACCGGTGAGCAGTTCTTC. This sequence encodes CASSLTGEQFF.

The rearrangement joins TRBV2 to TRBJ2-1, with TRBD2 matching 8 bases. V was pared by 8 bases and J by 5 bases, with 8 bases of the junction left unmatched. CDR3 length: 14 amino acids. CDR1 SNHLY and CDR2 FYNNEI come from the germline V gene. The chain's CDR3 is CASETAGVHNEQFF. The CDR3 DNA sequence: TGTGCCAGCGAAACAGCGGGAGTTCACAATGAGCAGTTCTTC.

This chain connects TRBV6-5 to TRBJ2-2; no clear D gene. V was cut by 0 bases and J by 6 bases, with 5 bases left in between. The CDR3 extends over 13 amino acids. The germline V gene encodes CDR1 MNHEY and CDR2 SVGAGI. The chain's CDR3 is CASSYSGSGELFF. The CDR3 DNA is TGTGCCAGCAGTTACTCGGGGTCCGGGGAGCTGTTTTTT.

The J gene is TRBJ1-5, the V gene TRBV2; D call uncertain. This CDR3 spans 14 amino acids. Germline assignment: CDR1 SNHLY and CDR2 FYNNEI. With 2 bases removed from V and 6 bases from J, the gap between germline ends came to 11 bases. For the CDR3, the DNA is TGTGCCAGCAGTGAACGGAAACTAGCTCAGCCCCAGCATTTT. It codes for CASSERKLAQPQHF.

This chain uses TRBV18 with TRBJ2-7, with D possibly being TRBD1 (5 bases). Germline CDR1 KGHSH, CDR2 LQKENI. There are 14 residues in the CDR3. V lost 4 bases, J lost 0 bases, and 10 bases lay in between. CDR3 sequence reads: CASSLTEDSYEQYF. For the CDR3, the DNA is TGTGCCAGCTCACTGACAGAGGACTCCTACGAGCAGTACTTC.

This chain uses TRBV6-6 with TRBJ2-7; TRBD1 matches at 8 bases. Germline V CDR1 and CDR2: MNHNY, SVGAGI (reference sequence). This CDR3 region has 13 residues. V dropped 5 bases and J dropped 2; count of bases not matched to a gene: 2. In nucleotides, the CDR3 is TGTGCCAGCAGTCGGGACAGGACCTACGAGCAGTACTTC. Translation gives CASSRDRTYEQYF.

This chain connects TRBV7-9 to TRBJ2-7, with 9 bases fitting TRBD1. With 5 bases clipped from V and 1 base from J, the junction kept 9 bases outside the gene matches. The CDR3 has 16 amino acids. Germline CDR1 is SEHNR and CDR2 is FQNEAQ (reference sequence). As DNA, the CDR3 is TGTGCCAGCAGCCACTCGGGACAGGGCCGTTCCTACGAGCAGTACTTC. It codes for CASSHSGQGRSYEQYF.

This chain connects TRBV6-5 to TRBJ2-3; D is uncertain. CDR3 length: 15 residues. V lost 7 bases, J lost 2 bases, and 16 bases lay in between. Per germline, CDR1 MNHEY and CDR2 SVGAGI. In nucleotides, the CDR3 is TGTGCCAGCAAGGGCGCGCCCCCCCCCACAGATACGCAGTATTTT. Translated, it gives CASKGAPPPTDTQYF.

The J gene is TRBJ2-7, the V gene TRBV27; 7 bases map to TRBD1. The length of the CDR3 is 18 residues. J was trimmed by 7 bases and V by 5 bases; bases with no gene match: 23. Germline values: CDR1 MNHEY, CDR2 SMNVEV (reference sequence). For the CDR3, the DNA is TGTGCCAGCAGTACCTCCCACCTCATGACAGGGTTGTTTGGGGAGCAGTACTTC. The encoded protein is CASSTSHLMTGLFGEQYF.

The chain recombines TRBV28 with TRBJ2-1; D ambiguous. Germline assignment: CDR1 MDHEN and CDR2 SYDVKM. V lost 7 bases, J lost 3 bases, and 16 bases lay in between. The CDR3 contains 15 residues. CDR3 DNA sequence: TGTGCCAGCATCAGTAGTGACAACGTCTACAATGAGCAGTTCTTC. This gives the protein CASISSDNVYNEQFF.

CDR3 region: CASSLRDRGWVFGELFF. CDR3 DNA sequence: TGTGCCAGCAGCTTGCGGGACAGGGGATGGGTTTTCGGGGAGCTGTTTTTT. The chain is built from TRBV5-6 and TRBJ2-2; TRBD1 matches at 10 bases. Losses at the gene ends were 1 base for V and 7 bases for J; bases not matched to a gene: 10. CDR3 length: 17 residues. CDR1 and CDR2 from the germline V gene are SGHDT and YYEEEE.

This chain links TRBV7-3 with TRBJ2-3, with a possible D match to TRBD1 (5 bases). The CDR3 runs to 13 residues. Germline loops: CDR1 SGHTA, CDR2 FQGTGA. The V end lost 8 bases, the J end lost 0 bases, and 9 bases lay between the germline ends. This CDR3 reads CASCQGSTDTQYF. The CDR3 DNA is TGTGCCAGCTGCCAGGGCAGCACAGATACGCAGTATTTT. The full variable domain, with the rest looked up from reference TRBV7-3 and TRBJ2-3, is GAGVSQTPSNKVTEKGKYVELRCDPISGHTALYWYRQSLGQGPEFLIYFQGTGAADDSGLPNDRFFAVRPEGSVSTLKIQRTERGDSAVYLCASCQGSTDTQYFGPGTRLTVL.

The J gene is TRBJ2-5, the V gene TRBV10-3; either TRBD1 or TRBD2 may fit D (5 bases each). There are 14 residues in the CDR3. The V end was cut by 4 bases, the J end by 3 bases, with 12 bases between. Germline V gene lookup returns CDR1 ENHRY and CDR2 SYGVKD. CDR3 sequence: CAISAGTAEETQYF. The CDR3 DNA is TGTGCCATCAGTGCCGGGACGGCGGAAGAGACCCAGTACTTC.

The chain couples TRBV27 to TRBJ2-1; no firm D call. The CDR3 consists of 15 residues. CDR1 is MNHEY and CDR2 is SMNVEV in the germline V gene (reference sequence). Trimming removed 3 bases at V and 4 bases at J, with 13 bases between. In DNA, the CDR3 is TGTGCCAGCAGTTTCTCCCAAGCGCTATACAATGAGCAGTTCTTC. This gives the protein CASSFSQALYNEQFF.

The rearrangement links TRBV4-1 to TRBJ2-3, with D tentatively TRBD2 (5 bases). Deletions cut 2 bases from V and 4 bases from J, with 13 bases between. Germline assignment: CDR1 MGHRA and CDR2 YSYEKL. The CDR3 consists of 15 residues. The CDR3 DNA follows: TGCGCCAGCAGCCAAACTTTCCTAGCCCCAGATACGCAGTATTTT. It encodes CASSQTFLAPDTQYF.

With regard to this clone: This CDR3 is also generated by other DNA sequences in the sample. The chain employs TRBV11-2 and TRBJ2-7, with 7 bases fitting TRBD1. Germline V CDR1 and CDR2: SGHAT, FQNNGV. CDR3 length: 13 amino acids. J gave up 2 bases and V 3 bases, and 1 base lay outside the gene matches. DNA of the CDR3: TGTGCCAGCAGCTTGGGACAGACCTACGAGCAGTACTTC. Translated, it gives CASSLGQTYEQYF.

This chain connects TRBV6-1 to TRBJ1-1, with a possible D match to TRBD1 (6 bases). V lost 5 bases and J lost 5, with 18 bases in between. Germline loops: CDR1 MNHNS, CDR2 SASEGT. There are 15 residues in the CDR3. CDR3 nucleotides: TGTGCCAGCAGTCTATTCAGGGGAGGAGGTACTGAAGCTTTCTTT. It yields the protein CASSLFRGGGTEAFF.